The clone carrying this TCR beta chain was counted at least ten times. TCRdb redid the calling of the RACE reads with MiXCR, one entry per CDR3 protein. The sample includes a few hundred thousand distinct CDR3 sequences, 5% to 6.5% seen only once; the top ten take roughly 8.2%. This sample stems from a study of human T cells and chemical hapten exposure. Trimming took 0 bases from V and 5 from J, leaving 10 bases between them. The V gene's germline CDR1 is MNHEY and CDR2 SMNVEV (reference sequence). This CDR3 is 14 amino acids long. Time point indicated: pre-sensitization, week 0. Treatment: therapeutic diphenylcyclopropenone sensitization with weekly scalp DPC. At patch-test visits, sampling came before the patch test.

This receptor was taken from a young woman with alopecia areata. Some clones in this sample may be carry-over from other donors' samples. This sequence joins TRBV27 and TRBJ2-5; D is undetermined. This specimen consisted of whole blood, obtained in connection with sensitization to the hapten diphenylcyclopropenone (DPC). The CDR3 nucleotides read TGTGCCAGCAGTTTATCGATGGCGGTGGAGACCCAGTACTTC. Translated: CASSLSMAVETQYF.